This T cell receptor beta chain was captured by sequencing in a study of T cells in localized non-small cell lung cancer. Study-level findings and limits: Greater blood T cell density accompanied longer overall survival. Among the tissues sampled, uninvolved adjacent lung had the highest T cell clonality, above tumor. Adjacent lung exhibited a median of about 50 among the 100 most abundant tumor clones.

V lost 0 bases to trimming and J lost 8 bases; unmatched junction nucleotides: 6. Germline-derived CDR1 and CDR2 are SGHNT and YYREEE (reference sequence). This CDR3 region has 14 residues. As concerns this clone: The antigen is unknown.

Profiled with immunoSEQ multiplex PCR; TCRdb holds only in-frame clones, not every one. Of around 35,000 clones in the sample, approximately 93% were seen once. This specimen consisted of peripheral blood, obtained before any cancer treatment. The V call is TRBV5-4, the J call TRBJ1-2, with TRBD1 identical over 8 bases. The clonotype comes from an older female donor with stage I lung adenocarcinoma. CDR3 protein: CASSLGQGMGGYTF. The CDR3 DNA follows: TGTGCCAGCAGCTTGGGACAGGGGATGGGAGGCTACACCTTC.